The 26 T cell receptor beta chains given below trace back to one sample, sequenced in a study of blood T cells in healthy people across ages. The use of a sample-barcoded 5' primer and a J-beta primer mix characterized a second PCR of about 7 to 12 cycles. TCRdb passed the 5' RACE reads through MiXCR, listing each CDR3 protein once. Here the sample spans under 1,100,000 distinct CDR3 sequences, less than 25% being singletons. The same specimen was also included in a second study, on T cells of mothers and their children.

The sequenced sample was blood. All receptors derive from a girl aged 2-10 years in good health.

The J gene is TRBJ2-7, the V gene TRBV6-2 or TRBV6-3, with D perhaps matching TRBD2 (6 bases). The germline CDR1 and CDR2 sequences are MNHEY and SVGEGT. Deletions cut 6 bases from V and 0 bases from J, with 15 bases between. The CDR3 contains 15 residues. CDR3 DNA sequence: TGTGCCAGCAGCAACGAGGACGGGAGCTCCTACGAGCAGTACTTC. Encoded protein: CASSNEDGSSYEQYF.

This clonotype has more than one count but fewer than ten. As the CDR3 is not closed by the conserved phenylalanine or tryptophan, this likely results from a read error. This chain connects TRBV20-1 to TRBJ1-1; 8 bases match TRBD1. Germline values: CDR1 DFQATT, CDR2 SNEGSKA (reference sequence). The CDR3 runs 14 residues. V trimming: 6 bases; J trimming: 4 bases; junction bases outside the gene matches: 10. The CDR3 nucleotides read TGCAGTGCCGGGACCCGCGACAGGGGCACTGAAGCTTTCCTT. Its translation is CSAGTRDRGTEAFL.

This clonotype was detected a few times. The rearrangement links TRBV5-1 to TRBJ2-7; 10 positions agree with TRBD1. This CDR3 is built from 15 residues. The germline V gene encodes CDR1 SGHRS and CDR2 YFSETQ. V shed 4 bases, J shed 0 bases, and the junction held 4 bases outside the gene matches. CDR3 region: CASSPWDRGSYEQYF. The DNA for the CDR3 is TGCGCCAGCAGCCCTTGGGACAGGGGCTCCTACGAGCAGTACTTC. The entire variable domain, with the rest obtained from reference TRBV5-1 and TRBJ2-7, is as follows: KAGVTQTPRYLIKTRGQQVTLSCSPISGHRSVSWYQQTPGQGLQFLFEYFSETQRNKGNFPGRFSGRQFSNSRSEMNVSTLELGDSALYLCASSPWDRGSYEQYFGPGTRLTVT.

The gene calls are TRBV7-3 and TRBJ2-3; D gene ambiguous. The V end lost 2 bases, the J end lost 0 bases, and 6 bases lay between the germline ends. This CDR3 is 14 amino acids long. Germline-derived CDR1 and CDR2 are SGHTA and FQGTGA. In DNA, the CDR3 is TGTGCCAGCAGCTTATACGGAAGCACAGATACGCAGTATTTT. It translates to CASSLYGSTDTQYF.

This clonotype was detected only a few times. This chain joins TRBV5-6 and TRBJ2-1; D unresolved. Judging by the DNA end, TRBJ2-5 fits better; the J call may be wrong. The CDR3 loop spans 13 amino acids. CDR1 SGHDT and CDR2 YYEEEE come from the germline V gene. Here the CDR3 DNA reads TGTGCCAGCAGCTTGAATCGGCTCCAGACCCAGTACTTC. It specifies CASSLNRLQTQYF.

The chain is built from TRBV20-1 and TRBJ2-1; D possibly corresponds to TRBD2 (5 bases). Between the trimmed V and J ends, which lost 4 bases and 3 bases, there was a span of 16 bases. The CDR3 has 15 residues. Looked up from germline, CDR1 is DFQATT and CDR2 is SNEGSKA (reference sequence). CDR3 loop: CSATRLPMFYNEQFF. CDR3 sequence (DNA): TGCAGTGCTACGAGACTACCAATGTTCTACAATGAGCAGTTCTTC.

The V and J genes are TRBV15 and TRBJ2-4; D remains unclear. This CDR3 spans 16 amino acids. Germline V CDR1 and CDR2: LNHNV, YYDKDF (reference sequence). Trimming pared 2 bases from V and 8 bases from J, leaving 19 bases between. CDR3 sequence reads: CATSRRTGSIGDIQYF. The CDR3, as DNA: TGTGCCACCAGCAGAAGGACCGGGTCGATTGGGGACATTCAGTACTTC.

The chain uses TRBV6-5 and TRBJ2-7; TRBD1 or TRBD2 may be the D gene (5 bases each). In germline, CDR1 is MNHEY, CDR2 SVGAGI. The V end lost 2 bases, the J end lost 3 bases, and 8 bases lay between the germline ends. This CDR3 comprises 13 residues. The CDR3 sequence: CASSYGGDYEQYF. The CDR3 nucleotides are TGTGCCAGCAGTTACGGGGGAGACTACGAGCAGTACTTC.

The V call is TRBV10-3, the J call TRBJ1-2; D is uncertain. Germline V gives CDR1 ENHRY, CDR2 SYGVKD. This CDR3 is built from 14 residues. With 2 bases removed from V and 3 bases from J, the gap between germline ends came to 10 bases. The CDR3 nucleotides read TGTGCCATCAGTGAGGGGCGTCAGGACTATGGCTACACCTTC. It translates to CAISEGRQDYGYTF.

The V and J genes are TRBV20-1 and TRBJ2-1; a possible D gene is TRBD2 (5 bases). Looked up from germline, CDR1 is DFQATT and CDR2 is SNEGSKA (reference sequence). Trimming left V 3 bases short and J 9 bases short, with 15 bases between. The CDR3 runs 13 residues. The CDR3 loop reads CSASRGGSTEQFF. The CDR3 region has the DNA TGCAGTGCTAGCCGGGGTGGCTCGACTGAGCAGTTCTTC.

This clonotype was found a few times. The rearrangement joins TRBV7-2 to TRBJ2-5; D is possibly TRBD1 or TRBD2 (6 bases each). Germline values: CDR1 SGHTA, CDR2 FQGNSA. The CDR3 consists of 15 residues. Trimming took off 7 bases at V and 1 base at J, with 16 bases between the two ends. The CDR3 protein is CASTPRGGSQETQYF. Written as DNA, the CDR3 is TGTGCCAGCACCCCACGAGGGGGGAGCCAAGAGACCCAGTACTTC.

This clonotype turned up a few times. The rearrangement uses TRBV6-2 or TRBV6-3 and TRBJ2-2; 8 nucleotides agree with TRBD1. V lost 8 bases, J lost 5 bases, and 10 bases stayed unmatched. The CDR3 is made up of 15 amino acids. Germline V gene sequence: CDR1 MNHEY, CDR2 SVGEGT. The CDR3 loop reads CASARIQGETGELFF. The DNA for the CDR3 is TGTGCCAGCGCCCGCATACAGGGGGAAACCGGGGAGCTGTTTTTT.

The chain links TRBV27 to TRBJ2-3, with no clear D. The CDR3 is made up of 12 amino acids. Deletions cut 6 bases from V and 6 bases from J, with 10 bases between. Germline values: CDR1 MNHEY, CDR2 SMNVEV (reference sequence). CDR3 region: CASSTSRDTQYF. CDR3 DNA sequence: TGTGCCAGCAGCACTTCTAGGGATACGCAGTATTTT.

A few counts support this clonotype. The rearrangement joins TRBV29-1 to TRBJ2-7; unclear D gene. Trimming pared 0 bases from V and 3 bases from J, leaving 12 bases between. The CDR3 covers 14 residues. The germline gives CDR1 SQVTM, CDR2 ANQGSEA. CDR3 in amino acids: CSVEDRIRGYEQYF. The CDR3 DNA reads TGCAGCGTTGAAGATCGTATTAGAGGCTACGAGCAGTACTTC.

This clonotype was found a few times. The chain is built from TRBV7-2 and TRBJ2-7; D is unresolved. V was trimmed by 4 bases and J by 2 bases, leaving 9 bases between them. CDR1 is SGHTA and CDR2 is FQGNSA in the germline V gene. The CDR3 covers 13 residues. The CDR3 DNA follows: TGTGCCAGCAGCTCCATTGGGCCCTACGAGCAGTACTTC. Its translation: CASSSIGPYEQYF.

J is TRBJ2-1 and V is TRBV29-1; TRBD2 matches 10 bases. With 7 bases clipped from V and 10 bases from J, the junction kept 13 bases outside the gene matches. This CDR3 is built from 14 residues. Germline V CDR1 and CDR2: SQVTM, ANQGSEA. The CDR3 DNA reads as TGCAGCGCCCGGGGGCAGCGGGAGGGAGGGGAGCAGTTCTTC. This encodes CSARGQREGGEQFF.

The rearrangement links TRBV2 to TRBJ2-5; 11 nucleotides match TRBD2. The J call may not be correct, given that the DNA end is closer to TRBJ2-7. The CDR3 is made up of 17 amino acids. Germline values: CDR1 SNHLY, CDR2 FYNNEI. CDR3 protein: CASSNGTSGRLGYEQYF. DNA for the CDR3: TGTGCCAGCAGTAATGGGACTAGCGGTCGCCTTGGATACGAGCAGTACTTC.

This clonotype was seen just once. This chain connects TRBV25-1 to TRBJ2-2; 9 nucleotides line up with TRBD2. Trimming removed 3 bases from V and 3 bases from J; junction bases left unmatched: 8. CDR1 and CDR2 (germline): MGHDK, SYGVNS. The length of the CDR3 is 17 residues. The CDR3 DNA sequence: TGTGCCAGCAGTGACCAAAGCGGGAGGAGGTACACCGGGGAGCTGTTTTTT. This codes for CASSDQSGRRYTGELFF.

The V gene is TRBV9, the J gene TRBJ2-1; D remains ambiguous. The V end lost 6 bases, the J end lost 3 bases, and 10 bases lay between the germline ends. Germline values: CDR1 SGDLS, CDR2 YYNGEE. This CDR3 has 13 amino acids. DNA for the CDR3: TGTGCCAGCAATAAAGGCTTCTACAATGAGCAGTTCTTC. Its translation is CASNKGFYNEQFF.

The chain joins TRBV28 to TRBJ2-3; TRBD2 matches at 11 bases. Germline lookup yields CDR1 MDHEN and CDR2 SYDVKM. Losses at the gene ends were 7 bases for V and 3 bases for J; bases not matched to a gene: 6. The CDR3 length is 15 residues. The CDR3 DNA follows: TGTGCCAGCATGACTAGCGGGGCGGGGACAGATACGCAGTATTTT. It translates to CASMTSGAGTDTQYF.

This clonotype has ten or more counts. The rearrangement uses TRBV7-2 and TRBJ2-3, with TRBD2 matching over 14 bases. The CDR3 length is 15 residues. V gave up 7 bases and J gave up 3 bases; unmatched junction bases: 3. From germline, CDR1 is SGHTA and CDR2 FQGNSA. The CDR3 nucleotides read TGTGCCAGCAAGTGGACTAGCGGGGGGACAGATACGCAGTATTTT. Encoded protein: CASKWTSGGTDTQYF.

A remark on this clonotype: Relative to the germline gene, one junction end is altered; a read error may explain this. The gene calls are TRBV4-3 and TRBJ1-2, with D perhaps TRBD1 (6 bases). Per the germline V gene, CDR1 is LGHNA and CDR2 is YSLEER. The CDR3 is 13 residues long. CDR3: CASSQDTYGGYIF. CDR3 in DNA: TGCGCCAGCAGCCAAGATACCTATGGGGGCTACATCTTC.

This clonotype was picked up a small number of times. V is TRBV24-1 and J is TRBJ2-2; D gene ambiguous. The V end was cut by 0 bases, the J end by 2 bases, with 6 bases between. Per the germline V gene, CDR1 is KGHDR and CDR2 is SFDVKD. The CDR3 sequence is 15 residues long. The CDR3 DNA is TGTGCCACCAGTGATTTGCCTCAAAACACCGGGGAGCTGTTTTTT. The encoded protein is CATSDLPQNTGELFF.

The chain employs TRBV27 and TRBJ1-5; D possibly corresponds to TRBD1 (5 bases). CDR3 length: 15 residues. Germline V gives CDR1 MNHEY, CDR2 SMNVEV (reference sequence). V dropped 0 bases and J dropped 9 bases, with 15 bases sitting between them. The CDR3 loop is CASSLSPRSGGPQHF. The CDR3 DNA sequence: TGTGCCAGCAGTTTATCCCCTCGTAGTGGGGGGCCCCAGCATTTT.

The chain uses TRBV29-1 and TRBJ2-5; no definite D call. The tail of the sequence fits TRBJ2-7 better, so the J call may be wrong. The CDR3 runs to 12 residues. The germline V gene has CDR1 SQVTM and CDR2 ANQGSEA. Here the CDR3 reads CSVVNTSYEQYF. The CDR3 coding sequence is TGCAGCGTTGTAAACACAAGCTACGAGCAGTACTTC.

The table lists this clonotype with many counts. The chain joins TRBV7-8 to TRBJ2-7, with 7 bases aligning to TRBD1. V was pared by 4 bases and J by 7 bases, with 10 bases of the junction left unmatched. CDR1 and CDR2 (germline): SGHVS, FQNEAQ. The length of the CDR3 is 14 residues. CDR3 sequence (DNA): TGTGCCAGCAGCTCGTCCCGGGACAGCGGAGAGCAGTACTTC. Protein sequence: CASSSSRDSGEQYF.